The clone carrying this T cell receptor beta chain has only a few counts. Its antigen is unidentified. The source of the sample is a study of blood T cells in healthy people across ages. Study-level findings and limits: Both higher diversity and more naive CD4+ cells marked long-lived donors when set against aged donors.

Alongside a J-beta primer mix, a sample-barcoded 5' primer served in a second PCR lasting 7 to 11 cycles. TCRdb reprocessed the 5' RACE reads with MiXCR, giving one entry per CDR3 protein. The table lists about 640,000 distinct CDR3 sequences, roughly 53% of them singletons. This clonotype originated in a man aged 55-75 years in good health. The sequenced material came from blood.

CDR3: CASSLGLLALQETQYF. CDR3 nucleotide sequence: TGCGCCAGCAGCTTGGGCCTCCTAGCGCTTCAAGAGACCCAGTACTTC. This chain uses TRBV5-1 with TRBJ2-5, with D possibly matching TRBD2 (6 bases). The germline V and J ends were trimmed by 0 bases and 2 bases, with 14 bases remaining between them. This CDR3 is built from 16 residues. The V gene's germline CDR1 is SGHRS and CDR2 YFSETQ.